This T cell receptor (beta chain) was recovered during a study of blood T cell repertoires in COVID-19. TCRdb keeps only in-frame clones here, not all; method: immunoSEQ multiplex PCR. This table has more than 95,000 clones, 75% to 90% appearing once. This clonotype originated in an elderly woman with COVID-19, enrolled during active disease. Sequencing used peripheral blood.

CDR3 amino acids: CASSWASGEGEAFF. The CDR3 region has the DNA TGTGCCAGCAGTTGGGCTTCAGGGGAGGGTGAAGCTTTCTTT. The chain links TRBV27 to TRBJ1-1, with a tentative D call TRBD1 (6 bases). Per germline, CDR1 MNHEY and CDR2 SMNVEV (reference sequence). The CDR3 is 14 amino acids. V was trimmed by 4 bases and J by 7 bases, leaving 16 bases between them.